A single sample gave rise to the 7 T cell receptor beta chains below, sequenced in a study of beta chain features in type 1 diabetes. Sequenced material consisted of expressed TCRB transcripts (all of the isolated RNA was reverse transcribed). Assay: immunoSEQ multiplex PCR; the TCRdb copy retains only in-frame clones and omits some. This sample has 310,000 or so clones, with approximately 9.9% found just once. General study results and limits: Shortening of TCRB CDR3s, moderate but significant, appeared in all four CD4+ subsets of Type 1 diabetes patients.

Their antigens remain unidentified. Source material: central memory CD4+ T cells from blood. All receptors come from a man aged 25 to 40 with type 1 diabetes.

This clone was observed a handful of times. This chain uses TRBV7-2 with TRBJ2-1; maybe TRBD1 (7 bases). The germline V gene has CDR1 SGHTA and CDR2 FQGNSA. Trimming stripped 1 base from V and 8 bases from J, with 12 bases between. The CDR3 runs 14 residues. The CDR3 nucleotides are TGTGCCAGCAGCTTAGACAGGGGAGGCGATGAGCAGTTCTTC. This encodes CASSLDRGGDEQFF.

V and J are TRBV14 and TRBJ2-7, with D unresolved. The germline gives CDR1 SGHDN, CDR2 FVKESK. V shed 2 bases and J shed 8 bases, with 13 bases lying between them. The CDR3 runs 13 residues. CDR3 amino acids: CASSQRQIMKQYF. CDR3 in DNA: TGTGCCAGCAGCCAACGCCAGATAATGAAGCAGTACTTC.

This clone was seen at least ten times. V gene TRBV15 combines with J gene TRBJ1-1; 7 bases match TRBD1. V lost 1 base to trimming and J lost 6 bases; unmatched junction nucleotides: 5. Per the germline V gene, CDR1 is LNHNV and CDR2 is YYDKDF (reference sequence). The CDR3 is 14 amino acids. The DNA of the CDR3 is TGTGCCACCAGCAGAGCAGGGGGAGTCGCTGAAGCTTTCTTT. Encoded protein: CATSRAGGVAEAFF.

This clone was seen more than once but under ten times. The V gene is TRBV4-1, the J gene TRBJ1-6; D call uncertain. The germline gives CDR1 MGHRA, CDR2 YSYEKL. Trimming shortened V by 3 bases and J by 0 bases, and 12 bases separated the two germline ends. The CDR3 extends over 17 amino acids. This CDR3 reads CASSHHPESSYNSPLHF. In DNA form, the CDR3 reads TGCGCCAGCAGCCACCATCCGGAGAGCTCCTATAATTCACCCCTCCACTTT.

The chain joins TRBV30 to TRBJ1-6; D unresolved. V dropped 4 bases and J dropped 11 bases, with 12 bases sitting between them. This CDR3 spans 12 amino acids. From germline, CDR1 is GTSNPN and CDR2 SVGIG (reference sequence). The CDR3 protein is CAWTQQSPPLHF. The CDR3, as DNA: TGTGCCTGGACCCAACAGAGCCCACCCCTCCACTTT.

This chain links TRBV5-1 with TRBJ2-7, with 13 positions matching TRBD2. V lost 4 bases to trimming and J lost 2 bases; unmatched junction nucleotides: 3. The CDR3 is 15 residues long. Germline V lookup: CDR1 SGHRS, CDR2 YFSETQ. CDR3 sequence (DNA): TGCGCCAGCAGCCCCGGACTAGCGGGGGCCTACGAGCAGTACTTC. It encodes CASSPGLAGAYEQYF.

The chain couples TRBV2 to TRBJ1-5, with D hard to call. This CDR3 is built from 15 residues. With 3 bases removed from V and 0 bases from J, the gap between germline ends came to 9 bases. Germline-derived CDR1 and CDR2 are SNHLY and FYNNEI. CDR3: CASSEEQVSNQPQHF. CDR3 coding DNA: TGTGCCAGCAGTGAGGAGCAGGTTAGCAATCAGCCCCAGCATTTT.